This T cell receptor (beta chain) was identified during a study of molecular identifiers for immune sequencing clone quantification. This clonotype appeared many times. Germline loops: CDR1 SGHRS, CDR2 YFSETQ. This CDR3 spans 15 amino acids. V lost 3 bases, J lost 6 bases, and 10 bases stayed unmatched. TCRdb independently ran MiXCR on the PCR reads; one entry per CDR3 protein. The sample lists about 630,000 distinct CDR3 sequences, 25% seen once, with about 0.81% in the top ten. The chain couples TRBV5-1 to TRBJ2-3; TRBD2 matches 7 bases. Sequenced: naive CD8+ T cells from blood, with Jurkat cell RNA spiked in. The subset is: FACS-sorted CD8+CD4-CCR7+CD45RA+ naive T cells. The sequence was obtained from a human donor in good health. Some libraries in this study had Jurkat cell RNA spiked in. DNA for the CDR3: TGCGCCAGCAGCTCCTCTAGCGGCGCCGGGGATACGCAGTATTTT. Its protein is CASSSSSGAGDTQYF.